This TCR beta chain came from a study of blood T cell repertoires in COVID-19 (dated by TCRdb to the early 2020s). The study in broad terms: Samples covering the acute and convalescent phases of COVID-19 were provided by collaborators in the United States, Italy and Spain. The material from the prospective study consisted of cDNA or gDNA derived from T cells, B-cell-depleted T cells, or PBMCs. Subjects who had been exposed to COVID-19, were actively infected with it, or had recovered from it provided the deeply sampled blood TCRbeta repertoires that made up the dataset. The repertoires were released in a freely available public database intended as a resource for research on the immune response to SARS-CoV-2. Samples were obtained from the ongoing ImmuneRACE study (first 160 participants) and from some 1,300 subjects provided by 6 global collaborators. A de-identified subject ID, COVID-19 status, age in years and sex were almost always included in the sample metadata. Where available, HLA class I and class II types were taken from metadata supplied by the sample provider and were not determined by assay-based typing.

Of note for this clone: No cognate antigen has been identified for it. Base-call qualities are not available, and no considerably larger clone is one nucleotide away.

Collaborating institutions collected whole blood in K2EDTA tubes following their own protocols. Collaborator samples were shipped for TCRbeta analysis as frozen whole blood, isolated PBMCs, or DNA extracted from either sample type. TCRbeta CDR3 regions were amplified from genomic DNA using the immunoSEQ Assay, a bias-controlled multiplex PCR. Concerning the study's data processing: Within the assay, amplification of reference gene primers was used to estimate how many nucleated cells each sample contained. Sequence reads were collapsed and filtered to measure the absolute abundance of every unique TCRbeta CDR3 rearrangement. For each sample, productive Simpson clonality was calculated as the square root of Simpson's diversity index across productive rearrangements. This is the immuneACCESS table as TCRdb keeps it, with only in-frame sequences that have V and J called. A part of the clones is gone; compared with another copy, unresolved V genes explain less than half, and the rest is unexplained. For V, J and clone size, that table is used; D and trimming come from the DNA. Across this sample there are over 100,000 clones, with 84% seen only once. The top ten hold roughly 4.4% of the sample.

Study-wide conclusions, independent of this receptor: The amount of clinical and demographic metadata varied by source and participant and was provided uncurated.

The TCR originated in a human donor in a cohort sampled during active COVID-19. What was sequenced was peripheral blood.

At the DNA level, the sequence is TGTGCCAGCACCCTCTCACTGACAGGGGTCCCCTATGGCTACACCTTC. Its coded protein is CASTLSLTGVPYGYTF. In this chain, TRBV7-2 is recombined with TRBJ1-2, with 8 bases aligning to TRBD1. The CDR3 runs 16 residues from the cysteine to the phenylalanine. Of the read, only the CDR3 DNA is kept; its 48 bases are in frame from base 1. CDR1 and CDR2 are drawn from the germline V gene: SGHTA, FQGNSA. Clipping removes 7 bases from V and 4 bases from J, with 14 as the unmatched junction base count.